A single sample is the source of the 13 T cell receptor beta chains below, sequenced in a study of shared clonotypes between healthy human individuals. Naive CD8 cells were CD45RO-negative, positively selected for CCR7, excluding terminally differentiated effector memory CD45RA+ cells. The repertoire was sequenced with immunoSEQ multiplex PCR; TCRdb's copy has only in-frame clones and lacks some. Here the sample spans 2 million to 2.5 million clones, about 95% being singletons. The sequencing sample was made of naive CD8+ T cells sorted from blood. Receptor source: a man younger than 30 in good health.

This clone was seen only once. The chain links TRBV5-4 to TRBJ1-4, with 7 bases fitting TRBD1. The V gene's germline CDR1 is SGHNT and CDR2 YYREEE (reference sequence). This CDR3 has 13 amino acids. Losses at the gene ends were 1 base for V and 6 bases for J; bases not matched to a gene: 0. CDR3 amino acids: CASSLQGDEKLFF. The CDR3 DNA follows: TGTGCCAGCAGCTTGCAGGGGGATGAAAAACTGTTTTTT. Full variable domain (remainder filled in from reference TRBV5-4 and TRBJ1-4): ETGVTQSPTHLIKTRGQQVTLRCSSQSGHNTVSWYQQALGQGPQFIFQYYREEENGRGNFPPRFSGLQFPNYSSELNVNALELDDSALYLCASSLQGDEKLFFGSGTQLSVL.

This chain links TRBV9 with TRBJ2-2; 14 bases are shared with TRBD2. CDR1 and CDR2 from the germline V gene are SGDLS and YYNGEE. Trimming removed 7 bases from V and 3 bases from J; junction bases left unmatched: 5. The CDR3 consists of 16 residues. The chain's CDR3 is CASGLAGGSDTGELFF. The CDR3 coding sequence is TGTGCCAGCGGACTAGCGGGGGGAAGCGACACCGGGGAGCTGTTTTTT. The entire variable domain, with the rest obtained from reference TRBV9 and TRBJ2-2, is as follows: DSGVTQTPKHLITATGQRVTLRCSPRSGDLSVYWYQQSLDQGLQFLIQYYNGEERAKGNILERFSAQQFPDLHSELNLSSLELGDSALYFCASGLAGGSDTGELFFGEGSRLTVL.

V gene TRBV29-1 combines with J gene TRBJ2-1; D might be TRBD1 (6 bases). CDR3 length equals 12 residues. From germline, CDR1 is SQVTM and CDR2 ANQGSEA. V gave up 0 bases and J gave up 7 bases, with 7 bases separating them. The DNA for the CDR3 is TGCAGCGTTGAAGATACAGGGAATGAGCAGTTCTTC. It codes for CSVEDTGNEQFF.

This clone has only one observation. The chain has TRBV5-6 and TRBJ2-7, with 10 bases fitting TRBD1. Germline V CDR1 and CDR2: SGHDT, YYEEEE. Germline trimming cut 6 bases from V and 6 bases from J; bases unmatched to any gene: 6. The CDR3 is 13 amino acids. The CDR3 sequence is CASTGQGVSEQYF. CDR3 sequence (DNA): TGTGCCAGCACCGGACAGGGGGTATCCGAGCAGTACTTC.

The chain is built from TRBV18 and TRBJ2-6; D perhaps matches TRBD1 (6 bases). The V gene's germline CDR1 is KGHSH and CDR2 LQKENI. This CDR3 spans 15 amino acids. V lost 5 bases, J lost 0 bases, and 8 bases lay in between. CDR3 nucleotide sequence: TGTGCCAGCTCAACAGGGAACTCTGGGGCCAACGTCCTGACTTTC. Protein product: CASSTGNSGANVLTF. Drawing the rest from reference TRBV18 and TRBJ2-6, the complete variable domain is NAGVMQNPRHLVRRRGQEARLRCSPMKGHSHVYWYRQLPEEGLKFMVYLQKENIIDESGMPKERFSAEFPKEGPSILRIQQVVRGDSAAYFCASSTGNSGANVLTFGAGSRLTVL.

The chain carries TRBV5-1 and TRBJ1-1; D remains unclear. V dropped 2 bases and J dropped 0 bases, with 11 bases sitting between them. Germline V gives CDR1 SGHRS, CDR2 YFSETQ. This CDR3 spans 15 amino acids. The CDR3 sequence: CASSFSTEMNTEAFF. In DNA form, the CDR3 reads TGCGCCAGCAGCTTTAGTACAGAGATGAACACTGAAGCTTTCTTT.

CDR3 nucleotides: TGTGCCAGCAGTTACTCGGAGGGGGGCTTCGAAGCTTTCTTT. It yields the protein CASSYSEGGFEAFF. The chain links TRBV6-6 to TRBJ1-1; possibly TRBD1 for D (6 bases). The length of the CDR3 is 14 residues. V was pared by 0 bases and J by 8 bases, with 13 bases between. Per the germline V gene, CDR1 is MNHNY and CDR2 is SVGAGI (reference sequence).

The CDR3 sequence: CASSANGVYGYTF. CDR3 bases: TGTGCCAGCAGTGCTAACGGTGTCTATGGCTACACCTTC. The chain combines TRBV25-1 with TRBJ1-2; D unresolved. Germline CDR1 reads MGHDK; CDR2 reads SYGVNS. This CDR3 region has 13 residues. V gave up 4 bases and J gave up 4 bases, with 10 bases separating them.

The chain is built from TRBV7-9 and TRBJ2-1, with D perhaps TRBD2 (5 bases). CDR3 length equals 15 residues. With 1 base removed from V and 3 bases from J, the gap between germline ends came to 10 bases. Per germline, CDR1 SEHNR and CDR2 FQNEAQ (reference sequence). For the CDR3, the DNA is TGTGCCAGCAGCTTAGAAGCGGTCCGCTACAATGAGCAGTTCTTC. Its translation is CASSLEAVRYNEQFF.

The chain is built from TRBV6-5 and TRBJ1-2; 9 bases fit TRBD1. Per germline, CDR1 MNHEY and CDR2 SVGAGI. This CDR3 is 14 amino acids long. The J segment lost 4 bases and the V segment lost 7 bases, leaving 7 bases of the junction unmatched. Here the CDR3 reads CASTAPGQGYGYTF. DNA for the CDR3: TGTGCCAGCACTGCTCCGGGACAGGGCTATGGCTACACCTTC.

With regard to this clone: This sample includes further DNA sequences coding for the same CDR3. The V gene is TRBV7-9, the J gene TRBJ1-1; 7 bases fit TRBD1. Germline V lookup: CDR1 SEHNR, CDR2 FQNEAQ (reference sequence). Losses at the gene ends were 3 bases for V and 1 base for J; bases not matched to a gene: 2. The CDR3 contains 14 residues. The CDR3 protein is CASSLAGGNTEAFF. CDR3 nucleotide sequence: TGTGCCAGCAGCTTGGCAGGGGGGAACACTGAAGCTTTCTTT.

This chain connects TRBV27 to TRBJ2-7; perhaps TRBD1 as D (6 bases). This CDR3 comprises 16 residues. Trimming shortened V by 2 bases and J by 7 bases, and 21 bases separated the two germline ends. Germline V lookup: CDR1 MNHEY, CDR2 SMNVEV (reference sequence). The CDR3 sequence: CASSLQAGTPAGEQYF. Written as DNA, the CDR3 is TGTGCCAGCAGTTTACAGGCCGGGACACCCGCTGGGGAGCAGTACTTC.

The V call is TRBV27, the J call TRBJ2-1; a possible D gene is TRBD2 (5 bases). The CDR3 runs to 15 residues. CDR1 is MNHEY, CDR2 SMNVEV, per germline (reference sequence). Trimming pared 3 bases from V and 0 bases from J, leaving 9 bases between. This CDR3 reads CASSFWGDSYNEQFF. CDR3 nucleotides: TGTGCCAGCAGTTTTTGGGGAGACTCCTACAATGAGCAGTTCTTC.